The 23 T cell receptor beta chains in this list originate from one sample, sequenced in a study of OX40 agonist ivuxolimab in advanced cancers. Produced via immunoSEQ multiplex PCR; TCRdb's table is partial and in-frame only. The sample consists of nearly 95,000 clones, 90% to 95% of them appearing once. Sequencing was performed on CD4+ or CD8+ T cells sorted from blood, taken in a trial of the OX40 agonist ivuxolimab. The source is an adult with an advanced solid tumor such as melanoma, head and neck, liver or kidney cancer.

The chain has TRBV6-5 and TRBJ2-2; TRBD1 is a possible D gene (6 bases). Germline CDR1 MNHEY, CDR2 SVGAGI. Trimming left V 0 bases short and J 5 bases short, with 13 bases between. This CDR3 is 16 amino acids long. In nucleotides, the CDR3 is TGTGCCAGCAGTTACTCTGTAACAGGGAAAACCGGGGAGCTGTTTTTT. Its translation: CASSYSVTGKTGELFF.

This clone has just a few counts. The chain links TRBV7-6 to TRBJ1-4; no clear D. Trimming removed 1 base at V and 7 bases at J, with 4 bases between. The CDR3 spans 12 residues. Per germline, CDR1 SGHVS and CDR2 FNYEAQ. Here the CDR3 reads CASSLGGEKLFF. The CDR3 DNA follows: TGTGCCAGCAGCTTAGGGGGTGAAAAACTGTTTTTT.

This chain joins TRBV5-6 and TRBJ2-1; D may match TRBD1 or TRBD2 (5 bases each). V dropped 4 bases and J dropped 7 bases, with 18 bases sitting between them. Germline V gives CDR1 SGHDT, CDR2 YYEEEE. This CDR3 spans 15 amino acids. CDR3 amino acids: CASSLGTVGGNEQFF. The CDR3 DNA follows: TGTGCCAGCAGCCTAGGGACCGTAGGAGGTAATGAGCAGTTCTTC.

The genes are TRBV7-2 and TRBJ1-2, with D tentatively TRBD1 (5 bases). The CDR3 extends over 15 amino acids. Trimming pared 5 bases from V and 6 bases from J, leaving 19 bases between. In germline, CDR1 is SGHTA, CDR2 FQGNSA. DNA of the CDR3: TGTGCCAGCAGCCCCTCGGGTCCTGGGGGACATGGCTACACCTTC. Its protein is CASSPSGPGGHGYTF. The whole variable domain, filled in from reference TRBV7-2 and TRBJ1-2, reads GAGVSQSPSNKVTEKGKDVELRCDPISGHTALYWYRQSLGQGLEFLIYFQGNSAPDKSGLPSDRFSAERTGGSVSTLTIQRTQQEDSAVYLCASSPSGPGGHGYTFGSGTRLTVV.

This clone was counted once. The CDR3 sequence: CASSLTTNEKLFF. Here the CDR3 DNA reads TGTGCCAGCAGTTTGACAACTAATGAAAAACTGTTTTTT. The rearrangement joins TRBV6-1 to TRBJ1-4; D call uncertain. The V gene's germline CDR1 is MNHNS and CDR2 SASEGT. Trimming cost V 5 bases and J 0 bases, with 4 bases left between them. The CDR3 totals 13 residues.

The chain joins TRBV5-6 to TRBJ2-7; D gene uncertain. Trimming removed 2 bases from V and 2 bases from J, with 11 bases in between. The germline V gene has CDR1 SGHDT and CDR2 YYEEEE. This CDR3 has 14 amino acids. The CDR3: CASSFGRFAYEQYF. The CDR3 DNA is TGTGCCAGCAGCTTTGGCAGGTTTGCCTACGAGCAGTACTTC.

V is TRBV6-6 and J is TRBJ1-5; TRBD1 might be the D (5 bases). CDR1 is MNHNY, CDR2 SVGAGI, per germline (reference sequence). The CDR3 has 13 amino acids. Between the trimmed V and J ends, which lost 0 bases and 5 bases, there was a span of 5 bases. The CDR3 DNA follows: TGTGCCAGCAGTTACTCGGGGGATCAGCCCCAGCATTTT. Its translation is CASSYSGDQPQHF.

CDR3 in DNA: TGTGCCACCAGACAGGGAAGCGGCTACACCTTC. It yields the protein CATRQGSGYTF. The rearrangement uses TRBV6-5 and TRBJ1-2; 7 nucleotides match TRBD1. Germline V gene sequence: CDR1 MNHEY, CDR2 SVGAGI. The CDR3 spans 11 residues. Trimming at V came to 10 bases and at J to 8 bases, leaving 7 bases not matched to a gene.

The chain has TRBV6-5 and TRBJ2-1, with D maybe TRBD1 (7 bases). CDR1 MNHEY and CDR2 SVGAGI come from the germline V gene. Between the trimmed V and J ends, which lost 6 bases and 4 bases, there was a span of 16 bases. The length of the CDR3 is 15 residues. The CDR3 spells CASRIPGGRYNEQFF. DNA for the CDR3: TGTGCCAGCAGAATACCAGGGGGGAGATACAATGAGCAGTTCTTC.

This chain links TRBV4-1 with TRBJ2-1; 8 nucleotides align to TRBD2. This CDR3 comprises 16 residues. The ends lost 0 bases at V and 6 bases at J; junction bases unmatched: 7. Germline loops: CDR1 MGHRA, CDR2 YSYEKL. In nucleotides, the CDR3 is TGCGCCAGCAGCCAAGATTGGAGCGGGGGCTTCAATGAGCAGTTCTTC. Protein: CASSQDWSGGFNEQFF.

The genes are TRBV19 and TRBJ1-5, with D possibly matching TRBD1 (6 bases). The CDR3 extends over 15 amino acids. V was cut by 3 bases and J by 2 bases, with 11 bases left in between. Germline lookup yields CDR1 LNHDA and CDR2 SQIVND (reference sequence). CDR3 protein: CASSMSGGGNQPQHF. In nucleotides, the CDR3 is TGTGCCAGTAGTATGTCCGGGGGCGGCAATCAGCCCCAGCATTTT.

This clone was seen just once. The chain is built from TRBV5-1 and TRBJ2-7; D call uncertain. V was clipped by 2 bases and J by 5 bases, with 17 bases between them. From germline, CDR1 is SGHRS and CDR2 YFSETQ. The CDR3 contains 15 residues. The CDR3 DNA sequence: TGCGCCAGCAGCTTTGAGAGACCCCCTAACCACGAGCAGTACTTC. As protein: CASSFERPPNHEQYF.

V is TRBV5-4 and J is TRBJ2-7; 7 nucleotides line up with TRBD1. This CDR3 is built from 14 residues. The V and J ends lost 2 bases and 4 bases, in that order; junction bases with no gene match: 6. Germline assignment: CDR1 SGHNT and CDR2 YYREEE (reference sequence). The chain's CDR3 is CASSFGGRGYEQYF. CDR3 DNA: TGTGCCAGCAGCTTTGGGGGCAGGGGGTACGAGCAGTACTTC.

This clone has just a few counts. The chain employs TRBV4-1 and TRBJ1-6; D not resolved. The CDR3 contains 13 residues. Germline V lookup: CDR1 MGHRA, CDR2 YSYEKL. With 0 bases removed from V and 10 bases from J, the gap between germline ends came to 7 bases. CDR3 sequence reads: CASSQDPASPLHF. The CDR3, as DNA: TGCGCCAGCAGCCAAGACCCTGCCTCACCCCTCCACTTT.

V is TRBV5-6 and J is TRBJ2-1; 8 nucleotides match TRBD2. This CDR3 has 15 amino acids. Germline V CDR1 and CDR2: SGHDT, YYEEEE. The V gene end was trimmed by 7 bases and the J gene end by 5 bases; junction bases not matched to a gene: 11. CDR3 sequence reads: CASFGDGGAHNEQFF. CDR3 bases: TGTGCCAGCTTCGGGGACGGGGGGGCCCACAATGAGCAGTTCTTC.

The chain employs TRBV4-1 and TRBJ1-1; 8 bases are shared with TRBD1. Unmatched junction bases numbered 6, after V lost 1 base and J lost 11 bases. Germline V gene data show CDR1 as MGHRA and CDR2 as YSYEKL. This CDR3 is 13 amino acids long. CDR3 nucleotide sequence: TGCGCCAGCAGCCAAGCGACAGGGGACATGGCTTTCTTT. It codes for CASSQATGDMAFF.

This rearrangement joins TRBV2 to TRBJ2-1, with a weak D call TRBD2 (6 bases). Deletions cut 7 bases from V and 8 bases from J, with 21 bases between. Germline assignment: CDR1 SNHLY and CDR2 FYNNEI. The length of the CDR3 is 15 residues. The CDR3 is CASIPGLIGGYEQFF. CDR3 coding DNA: TGTGCCAGCATCCCGGGACTCATTGGAGGATATGAGCAGTTCTTC. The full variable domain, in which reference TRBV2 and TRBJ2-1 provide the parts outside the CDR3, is EPEVTQTPSHQVTQMGQEVILRCVPISNHLYFYWYRQILGQKVEFLVSFYNNEISEKSEIFDDQFSVERPDGSNFTLKIRSTKLEDSAMYFCASIPGLIGGYEQFFGPGTRLTVL.

For the CDR3, the DNA is TGTGCCAGTTTAGCGGGGGATGGGAACACTGAAGCTTTCTTT. Amino acid sequence: CASLAGDGNTEAFF. V usage is TRBV19 and J usage is TRBJ1-1; D may be TRBD1 (5 bases). CDR3 length: 14 residues. Between the trimmed V and J ends, which lost 8 bases and 1 base, there was a span of 14 bases. Per germline, CDR1 LNHDA and CDR2 SQIVND (reference sequence).

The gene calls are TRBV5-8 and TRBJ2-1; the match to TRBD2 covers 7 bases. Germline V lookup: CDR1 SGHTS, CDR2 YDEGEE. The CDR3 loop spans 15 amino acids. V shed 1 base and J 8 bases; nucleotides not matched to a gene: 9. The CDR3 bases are TGTGCCAGCAGCTTGTTAGCGGGTGTCCTGGATGAGCAGTTCTTC. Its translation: CASSLLAGVLDEQFF.

This CDR3 is CSVEGGSNYGYTF. For the CDR3, the DNA is TGCAGCGTTGAAGGGGGGAGCAACTATGGCTACACCTTC. This chain links TRBV29-1 with TRBJ1-2; a possible D gene is TRBD1 (5 bases). Germline-derived CDR1 and CDR2 are SQVTM and ANQGSEA. Trimming cost V 1 base and J 2 bases, with 8 bases left between them. The CDR3 has 13 amino acids.

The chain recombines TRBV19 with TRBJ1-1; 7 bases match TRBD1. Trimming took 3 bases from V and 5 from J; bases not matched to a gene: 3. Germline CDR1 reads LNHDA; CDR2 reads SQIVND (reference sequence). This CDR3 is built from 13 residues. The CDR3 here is CASSIQGGTEAFF. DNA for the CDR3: TGTGCCAGTAGTATTCAGGGGGGTACTGAAGCTTTCTTT.

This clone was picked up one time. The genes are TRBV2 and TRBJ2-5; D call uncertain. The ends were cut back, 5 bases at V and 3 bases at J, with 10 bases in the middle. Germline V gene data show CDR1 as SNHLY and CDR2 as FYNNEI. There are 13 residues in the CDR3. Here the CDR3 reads CASSTGFEETQYF. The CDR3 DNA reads TGTGCCAGCAGTACGGGCTTTGAAGAGACCCAGTACTTC.

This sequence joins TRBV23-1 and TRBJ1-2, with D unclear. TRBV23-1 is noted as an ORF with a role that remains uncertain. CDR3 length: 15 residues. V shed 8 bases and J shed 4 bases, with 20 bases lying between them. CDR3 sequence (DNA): TGCGCCAGCGGGCAAAAGACGACGGCCCTCTATGGCTACACCTTC. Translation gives CASGQKTTALYGYTF.